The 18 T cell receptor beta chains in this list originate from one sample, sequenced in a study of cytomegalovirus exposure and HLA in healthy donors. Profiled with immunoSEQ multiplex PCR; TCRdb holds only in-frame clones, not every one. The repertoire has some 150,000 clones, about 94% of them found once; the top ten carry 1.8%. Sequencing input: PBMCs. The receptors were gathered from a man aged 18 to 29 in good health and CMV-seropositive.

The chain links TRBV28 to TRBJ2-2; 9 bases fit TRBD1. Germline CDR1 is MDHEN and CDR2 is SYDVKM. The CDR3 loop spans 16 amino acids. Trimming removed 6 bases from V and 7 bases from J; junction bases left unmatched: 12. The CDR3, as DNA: TGTGCCAGCAGCCTTGGCCGGGACAGGGAGATCGGGGAGCTGTTTTTT. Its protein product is CASSLGRDREIGELFF.

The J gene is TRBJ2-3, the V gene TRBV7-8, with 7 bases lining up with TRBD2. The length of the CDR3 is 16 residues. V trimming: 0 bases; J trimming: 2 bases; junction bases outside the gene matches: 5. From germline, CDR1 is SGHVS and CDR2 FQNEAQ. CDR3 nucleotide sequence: TGTGCCAGCAGCTTAGCGGCGGGGGTGGCCACAGATACGCAGTATTTT. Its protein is CASSLAAGVATDTQYF.

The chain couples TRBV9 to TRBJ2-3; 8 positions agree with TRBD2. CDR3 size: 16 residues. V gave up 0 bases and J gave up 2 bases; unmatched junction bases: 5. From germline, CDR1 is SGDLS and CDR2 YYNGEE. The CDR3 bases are TGTGCCAGCAGCGTAGGGGCGGGAGGTGACACAGATACGCAGTATTTT. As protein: CASSVGAGGDTDTQYF.

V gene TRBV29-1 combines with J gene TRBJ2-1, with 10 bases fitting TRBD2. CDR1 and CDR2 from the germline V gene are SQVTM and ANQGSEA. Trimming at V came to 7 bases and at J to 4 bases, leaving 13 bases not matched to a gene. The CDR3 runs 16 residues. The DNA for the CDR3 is TGCAGCGCCCCTATGACTGGACTAGCGGTTTACAATGAGCAGTTCTTC. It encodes CSAPMTGLAVYNEQFF.

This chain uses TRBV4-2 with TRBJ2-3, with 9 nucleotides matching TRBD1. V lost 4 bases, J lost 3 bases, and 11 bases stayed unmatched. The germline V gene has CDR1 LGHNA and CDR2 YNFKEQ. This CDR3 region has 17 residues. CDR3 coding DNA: TGTGCCAGCAGCCTCCGTTCAACAGGGGGCTTGACAGATACGCAGTATTTT. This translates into CASSLRSTGGLTDTQYF.

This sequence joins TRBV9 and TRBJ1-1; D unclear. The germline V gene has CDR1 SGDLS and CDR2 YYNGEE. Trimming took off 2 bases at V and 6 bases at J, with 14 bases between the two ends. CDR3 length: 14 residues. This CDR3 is CASSVGRGGSEAFF. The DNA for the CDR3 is TGTGCCAGCAGCGTCGGACGGGGAGGCTCTGAAGCTTTCTTT.

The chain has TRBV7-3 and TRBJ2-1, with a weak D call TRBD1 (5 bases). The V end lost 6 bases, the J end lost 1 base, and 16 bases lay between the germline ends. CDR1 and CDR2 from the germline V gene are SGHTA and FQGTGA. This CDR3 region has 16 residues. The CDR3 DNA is TGTGCCAGCAGTATAGGGGCCCACTTGTCCTACAATGAGCAGTTCTTC. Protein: CASSIGAHLSYNEQFF.

This chain's CDR3 is CASSPPGGTSNQPQHF. Here the CDR3 DNA reads TGTGCCAGCTCACCACCAGGAGGGACGAGCAATCAGCCCCAGCATTTT. V gene TRBV18 combines with J gene TRBJ1-5; possibly TRBD1 for D (5 bases). Germline CDR1 is KGHSH and CDR2 is LQKENI. Trimming pared 0 bases from V and 1 base from J, leaving 10 bases between. This CDR3 is built from 16 residues. Filled out from reference TRBV18 and TRBJ1-5, the complete variable domain reads NAGVMQNPRHLVRRRGQEARLRCSPMKGHSHVYWYRQLPEEGLKFMVYLQKENIIDESGMPKERFSAEFPKEGPSILRIQQVVRGDSAAYFCASSPPGGTSNQPQHFGDGTRLSIL.

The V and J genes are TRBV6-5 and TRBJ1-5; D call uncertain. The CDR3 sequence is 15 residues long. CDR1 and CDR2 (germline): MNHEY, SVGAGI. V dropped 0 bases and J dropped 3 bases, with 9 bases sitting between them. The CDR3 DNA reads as TGTGCCAGCAGTTACTCGTTTCTTCCCAATCAGCCCCAGCATTTT. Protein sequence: CASSYSFLPNQPQHF.

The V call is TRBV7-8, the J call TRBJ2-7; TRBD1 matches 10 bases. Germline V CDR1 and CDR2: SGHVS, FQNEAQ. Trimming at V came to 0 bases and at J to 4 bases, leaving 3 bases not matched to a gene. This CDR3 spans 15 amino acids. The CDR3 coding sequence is TGTGCCAGCAGCTTAGCGGACAGGGGGTGGTACGAGCAGTACTTC. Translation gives CASSLADRGWYEQYF.

CDR3 DNA: TGTGCCAACACTAGGGCGCAGTTCTTC. Translation: CANTRAQFF. V gene TRBV27 combines with J gene TRBJ2-1; a possible D gene is TRBD2 (5 bases). CDR1 is MNHEY and CDR2 is SMNVEV in the germline V gene (reference sequence). The CDR3 is 9 residues long. Trimming cost V 10 bases and J 12 bases, with 10 bases left between them.

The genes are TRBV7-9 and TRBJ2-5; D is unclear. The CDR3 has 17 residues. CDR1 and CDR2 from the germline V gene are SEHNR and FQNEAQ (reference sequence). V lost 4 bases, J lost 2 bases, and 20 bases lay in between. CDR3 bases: TGTGCCAGCAGCTCCGTCTGGCGGAGCCCACCTCAAGAGACCCAGTACTTC. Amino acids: CASSSVWRSPPQETQYF. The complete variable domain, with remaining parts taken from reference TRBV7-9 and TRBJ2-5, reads DTGVSQNPRHKITKRGQNVTFRCDPISEHNRLYWYRQTLGQGPEFLTYFQNEAQLEKSRLLSDRFSAERPKGSFSTLEIQRTEQGDSAMYLCASSSVWRSPPQETQYFGPGTRLLVL.

CDR3 amino acids: CASSQRRGYGYTF. The CDR3 coding sequence is TGTGCCAGCAGTCAGCGACGGGGCTATGGCTACACCTTC. This sequence joins TRBV2 and TRBJ1-2; D not resolved. V shed 5 bases and J shed 4 bases, with 11 bases lying between them. Germline V gene sequence: CDR1 SNHLY, CDR2 FYNNEI. The CDR3 has 13 residues.

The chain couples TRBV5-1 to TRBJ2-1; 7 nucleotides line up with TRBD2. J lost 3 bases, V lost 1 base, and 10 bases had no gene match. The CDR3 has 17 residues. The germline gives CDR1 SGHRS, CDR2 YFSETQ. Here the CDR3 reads CASSLRGGSLIYNEQFF. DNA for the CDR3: TGCGCCAGCAGCTTGCGAGGCGGGAGCCTGATCTACAATGAGCAGTTCTTC. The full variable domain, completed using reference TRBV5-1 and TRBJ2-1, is KAGVTQTPRYLIKTRGQQVTLSCSPISGHRSVSWYQQTPGQGLQFLFEYFSETQRNKGNFPGRFSGRQFSNSRSEMNVSTLELGDSALYLCASSLRGGSLIYNEQFFGPGTRLTVL.

CDR3: CASSLRGRRGNEQFF. The DNA for the CDR3 is TGTGCCAGCAGTTTGAGGGGTCGGAGGGGCAATGAGCAGTTCTTC. This rearrangement joins TRBV27 to TRBJ2-1, with D tentatively TRBD2 (6 bases). The CDR3 extends over 15 amino acids. Germline V gene data show CDR1 as MNHEY and CDR2 as SMNVEV (reference sequence). Trimming removed 3 bases from V and 6 bases from J, with 15 bases in between.

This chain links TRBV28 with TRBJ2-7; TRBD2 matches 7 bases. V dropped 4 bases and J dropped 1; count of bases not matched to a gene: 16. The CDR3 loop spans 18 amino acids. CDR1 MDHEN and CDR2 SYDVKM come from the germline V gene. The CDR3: CASSSSPWEGRPSYEQYF. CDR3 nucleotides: TGTGCCAGCAGTTCTAGTCCGTGGGAGGGGCGACCTTCCTACGAGCAGTACTTC.

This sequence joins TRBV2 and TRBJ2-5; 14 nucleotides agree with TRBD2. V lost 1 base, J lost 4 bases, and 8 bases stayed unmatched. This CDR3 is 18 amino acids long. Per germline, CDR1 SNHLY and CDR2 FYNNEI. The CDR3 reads CASSEVGTSGRVRETQYF. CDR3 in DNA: TGTGCCAGCAGTGAAGTTGGGACTAGCGGGAGAGTGCGAGAGACCCAGTACTTC.

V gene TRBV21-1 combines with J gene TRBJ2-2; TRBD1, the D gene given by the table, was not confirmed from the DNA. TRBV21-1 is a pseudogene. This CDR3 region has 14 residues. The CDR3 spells CASSNRGRTGELFF. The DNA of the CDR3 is TGTGCCAGCAGCAACAGGGGGCGGACCGGGGAGCTGTTTTTT.